The following is a TCR beta chain sequence with its context. Clones were sequenced by immunoSEQ multiplex PCR, and TCRdb holds only the in-frame ones, with some missing. The sample yields around 140,000 clones, approximately 94% seen once. This record comes from a study of T cell responses to AZD1222 COVID-19 vaccine. Trimming took off 5 bases at V and 2 bases at J, with 7 bases between the two ends. In germline, CDR1 is SEHNR, CDR2 FQNEAQ (reference sequence). The CDR3 loop spans 13 amino acids. The genes are TRBV7-9 and TRBJ1-5, with D uncertain. The sequenced sample was peripheral blood, obtained on day 0 of AZD1222 vaccination. This clonotype was sampled from an adult in good health. CDR3 sequence reads: CASSRTGNQPQHF. CDR3 coding DNA: TGTGCCAGCAGCCGTACTGGCAATCAGCCCCAGCATTTT.